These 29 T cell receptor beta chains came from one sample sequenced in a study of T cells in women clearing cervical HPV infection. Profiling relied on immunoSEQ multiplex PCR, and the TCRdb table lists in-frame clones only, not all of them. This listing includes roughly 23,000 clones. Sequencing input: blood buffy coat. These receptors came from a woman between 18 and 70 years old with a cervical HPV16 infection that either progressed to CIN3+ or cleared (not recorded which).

Here the CDR3 reads CASSPWGGQMIEQFF. CDR3 bases read: TGTGCCAGCAGCCCGTGGGGGGGCCAGATGATTGAG. This chain links TRBV7-9 with TRBJ2-1; D may be TRBD2 (7 bases). The missing CDR3 end, 3 residues past where the read stops, is filled in from the germline J gene. The CDR3 totals 15 residues. V lost 5 bases and J 9 bases, leaving 20 bases between the germline ends. Per the germline V gene, CDR1 is SEHNR and CDR2 is FQNEAQ (reference sequence).

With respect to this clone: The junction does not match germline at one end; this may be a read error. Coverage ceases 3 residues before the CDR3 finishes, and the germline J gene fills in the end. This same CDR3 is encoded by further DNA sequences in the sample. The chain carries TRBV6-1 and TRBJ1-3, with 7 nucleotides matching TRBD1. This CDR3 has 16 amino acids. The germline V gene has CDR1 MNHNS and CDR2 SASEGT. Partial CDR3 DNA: TGTGCCAGCAGTGGGAGGACAGGCTGGGCTGGAAACACA. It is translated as CASSGRTGWAGNT. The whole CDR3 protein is CASSGRTGWAGNTIYF.

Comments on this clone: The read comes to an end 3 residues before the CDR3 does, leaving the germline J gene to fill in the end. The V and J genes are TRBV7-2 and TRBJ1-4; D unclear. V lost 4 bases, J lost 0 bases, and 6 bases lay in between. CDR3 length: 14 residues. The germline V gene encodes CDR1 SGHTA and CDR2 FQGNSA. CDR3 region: CASSWAATNEKLFF. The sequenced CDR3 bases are TGTGCCAGCAGCTGGGCAGCAACTAATGAAAAA. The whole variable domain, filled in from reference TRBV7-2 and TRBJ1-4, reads GAGVSQSPSNKVTEKGKDVELRCDPISGHTALYWYRQSLGQGLEFLIYFQGNSAPDKSGLPSDRFSAERTGGSVSTLTIQRTQQEDSAVYLCASSWAATNEKLFFGSGTQLSVL.

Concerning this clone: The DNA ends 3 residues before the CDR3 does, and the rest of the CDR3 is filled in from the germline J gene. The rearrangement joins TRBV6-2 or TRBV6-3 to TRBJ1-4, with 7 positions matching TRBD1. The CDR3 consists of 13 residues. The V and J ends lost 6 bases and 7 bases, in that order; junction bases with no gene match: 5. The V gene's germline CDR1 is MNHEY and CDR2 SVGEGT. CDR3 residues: CASSSGTVEKLFF. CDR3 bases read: TGTGCCAGCAGCTCCGGGACAGTTGAAAAA.

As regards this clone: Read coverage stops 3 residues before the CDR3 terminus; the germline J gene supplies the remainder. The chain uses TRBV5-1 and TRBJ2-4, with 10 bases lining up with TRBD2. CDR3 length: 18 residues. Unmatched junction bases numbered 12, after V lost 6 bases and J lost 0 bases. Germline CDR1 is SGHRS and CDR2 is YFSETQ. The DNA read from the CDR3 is TGCGCCAGCAATAGGGGTAGCGGGAGGTCGGGAGCCAAAAACATT. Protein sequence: CASNRGSGRSGAKNI. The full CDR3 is CASNRGSGRSGAKNIQYF.

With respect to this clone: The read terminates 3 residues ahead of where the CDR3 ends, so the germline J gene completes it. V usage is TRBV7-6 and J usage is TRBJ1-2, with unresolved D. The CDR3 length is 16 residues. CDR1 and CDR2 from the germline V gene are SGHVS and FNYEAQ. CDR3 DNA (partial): TGTGCCAGCAGCCAAGGACTAGCGGGAGGGTCGGGTACC. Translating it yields CASSQGLAGGSGT. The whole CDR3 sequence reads CASSQGLAGGSGTYTF.

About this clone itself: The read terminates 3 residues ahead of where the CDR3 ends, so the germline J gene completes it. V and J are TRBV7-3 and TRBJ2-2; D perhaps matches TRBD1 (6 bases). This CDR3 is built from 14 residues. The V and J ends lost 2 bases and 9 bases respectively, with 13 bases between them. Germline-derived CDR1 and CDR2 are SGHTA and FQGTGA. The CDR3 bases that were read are TGTGCCAGCAGCTTAGCGTCACAGGGAAGGGAG. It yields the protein CASSLASQGRE. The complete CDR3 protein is CASSLASQGRELFF.

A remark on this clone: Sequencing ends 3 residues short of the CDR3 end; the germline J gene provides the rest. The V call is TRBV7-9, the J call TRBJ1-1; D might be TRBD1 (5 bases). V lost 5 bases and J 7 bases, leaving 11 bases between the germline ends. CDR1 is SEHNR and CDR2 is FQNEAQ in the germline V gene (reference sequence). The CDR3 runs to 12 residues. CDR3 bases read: TGTGCCAGCAGCCCGGGACTTCATGAA. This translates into CASSPGLHE. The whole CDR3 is CASSPGLHEAFF. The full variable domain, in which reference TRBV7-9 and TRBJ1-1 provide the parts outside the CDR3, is DTGVSQNPRHKITKRGQNVTFRCDPISEHNRLYWYRQTLGQGPEFLTYFQNEAQLEKSRLLSDRFSAERPKGSFSTLEIQRTEQGDSAMYLCASSPGLHEAFFGQGTRLTVV.

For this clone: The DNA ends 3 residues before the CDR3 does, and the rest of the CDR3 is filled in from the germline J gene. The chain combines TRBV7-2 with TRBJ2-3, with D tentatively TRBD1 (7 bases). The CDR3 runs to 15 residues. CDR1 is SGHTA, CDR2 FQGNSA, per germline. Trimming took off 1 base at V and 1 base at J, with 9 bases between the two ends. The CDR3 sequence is CASSLGRGRTDTQYF. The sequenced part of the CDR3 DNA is TGTGCCAGCAGCTTAGGGAGGGGGCGCACAGATACG.

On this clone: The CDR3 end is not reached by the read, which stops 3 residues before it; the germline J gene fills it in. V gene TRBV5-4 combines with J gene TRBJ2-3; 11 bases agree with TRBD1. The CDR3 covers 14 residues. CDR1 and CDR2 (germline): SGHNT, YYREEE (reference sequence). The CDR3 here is CASSKDRGQETQYF. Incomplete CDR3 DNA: TGTGCCAGCAGCAAGGACAGGGGGCAAGAGACG.

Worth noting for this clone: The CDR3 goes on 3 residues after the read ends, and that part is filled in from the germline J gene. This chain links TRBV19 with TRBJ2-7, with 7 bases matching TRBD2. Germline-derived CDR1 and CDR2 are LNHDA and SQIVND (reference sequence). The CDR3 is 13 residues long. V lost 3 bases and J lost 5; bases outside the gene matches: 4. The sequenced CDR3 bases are TGTGCCAGTAGTATGGGGCTAGCGGACGAG. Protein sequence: CASSMGLADE. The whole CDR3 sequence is CASSMGLADEQYF.

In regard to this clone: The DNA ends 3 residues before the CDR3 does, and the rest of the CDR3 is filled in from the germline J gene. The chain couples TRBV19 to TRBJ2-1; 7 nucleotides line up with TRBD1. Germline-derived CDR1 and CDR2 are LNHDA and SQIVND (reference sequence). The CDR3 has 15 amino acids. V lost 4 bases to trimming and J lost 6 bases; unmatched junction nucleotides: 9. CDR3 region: CASSTDRVRVNEQFF. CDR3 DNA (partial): TGTGCCAGTAGTACCGACAGGGTAAGAGTCAATGAG.

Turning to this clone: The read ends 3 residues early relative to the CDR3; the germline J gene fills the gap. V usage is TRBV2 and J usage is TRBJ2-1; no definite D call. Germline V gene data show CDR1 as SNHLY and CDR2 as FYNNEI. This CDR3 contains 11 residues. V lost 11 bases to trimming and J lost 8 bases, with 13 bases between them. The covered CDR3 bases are TGTGCCGGCTCGCCGGGTTATGAG. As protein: CAGSPGYE. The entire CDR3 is CAGSPGYEQFF.

The sequenced part of the CDR3 DNA is TGTGCCAGCAGTGACTCGAGTCGGGGGACTGAA. Its translation is CASSDSSRGTE. The CDR3 reads in full as CASSDSSRGTEAFF. V is TRBV6-4 and J is TRBJ1-1; possible D gene TRBD1, 5 bases. The read ends 3 residues early relative to the CDR3; the germline J gene fills the gap. The CDR3 runs 14 residues. The germline V gene encodes CDR1 MRHNA and CDR2 SNTAGT. Trimming left V 0 bases short and J 5 bases short, with 10 bases between.

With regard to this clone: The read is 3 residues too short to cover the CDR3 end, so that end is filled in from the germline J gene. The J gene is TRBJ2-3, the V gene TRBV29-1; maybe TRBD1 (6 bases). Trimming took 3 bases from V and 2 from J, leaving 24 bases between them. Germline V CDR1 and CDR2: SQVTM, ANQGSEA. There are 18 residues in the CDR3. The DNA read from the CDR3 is TGCAGCGTTGAGACCCAAACGTGGACAGAGGGATACACAGATACG. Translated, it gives CSVETQTWTEGYTDT. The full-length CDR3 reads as CSVETQTWTEGYTDTQYF.

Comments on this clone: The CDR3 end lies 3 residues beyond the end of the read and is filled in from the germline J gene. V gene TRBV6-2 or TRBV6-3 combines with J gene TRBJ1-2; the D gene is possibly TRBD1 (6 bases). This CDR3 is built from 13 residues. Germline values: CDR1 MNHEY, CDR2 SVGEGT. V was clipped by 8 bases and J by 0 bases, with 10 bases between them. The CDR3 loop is CASSSGANYGYTF. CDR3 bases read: TGTGCCAGCTCCTCAGGGGCTAACTATGGC.

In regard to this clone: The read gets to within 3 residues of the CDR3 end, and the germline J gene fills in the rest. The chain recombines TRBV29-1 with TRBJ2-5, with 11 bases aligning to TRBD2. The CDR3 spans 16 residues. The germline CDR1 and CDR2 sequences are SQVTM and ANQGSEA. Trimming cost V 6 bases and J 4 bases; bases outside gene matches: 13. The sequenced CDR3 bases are TGCAGCGTACAGACTAGCGGGGAAGCGGGTGGAGAGACC. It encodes CSVQTSGEAGGET. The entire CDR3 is CSVQTSGEAGGETQYF.

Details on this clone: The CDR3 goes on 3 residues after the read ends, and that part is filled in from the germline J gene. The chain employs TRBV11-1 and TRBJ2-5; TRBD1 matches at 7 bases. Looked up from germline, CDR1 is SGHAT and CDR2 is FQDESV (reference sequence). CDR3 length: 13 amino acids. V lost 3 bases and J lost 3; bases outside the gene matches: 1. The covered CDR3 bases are TGTGCCAGCAGCTTTACAGGGGAAGAGACC. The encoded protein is CASSFTGEET. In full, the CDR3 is CASSFTGEETQYF.

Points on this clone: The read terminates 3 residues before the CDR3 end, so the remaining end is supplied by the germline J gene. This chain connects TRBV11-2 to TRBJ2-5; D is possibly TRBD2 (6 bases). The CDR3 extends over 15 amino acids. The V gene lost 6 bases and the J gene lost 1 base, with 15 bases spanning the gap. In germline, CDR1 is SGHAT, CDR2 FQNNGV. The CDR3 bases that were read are TGTGCCAGCAGTAATTACGGGGGAAGCCAAGAGACC. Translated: CASSNYGGSQET. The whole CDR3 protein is CASSNYGGSQETQYF.

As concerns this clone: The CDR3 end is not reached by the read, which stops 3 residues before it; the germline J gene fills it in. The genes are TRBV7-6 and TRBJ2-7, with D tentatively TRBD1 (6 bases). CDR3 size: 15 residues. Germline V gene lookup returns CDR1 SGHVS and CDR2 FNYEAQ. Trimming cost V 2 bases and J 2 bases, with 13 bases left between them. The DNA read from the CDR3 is TGTGCCAGCAGCTTATCAGGGGTTGGAACCTACGAG. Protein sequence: CASSLSGVGTYE. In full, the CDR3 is CASSLSGVGTYEQYF.

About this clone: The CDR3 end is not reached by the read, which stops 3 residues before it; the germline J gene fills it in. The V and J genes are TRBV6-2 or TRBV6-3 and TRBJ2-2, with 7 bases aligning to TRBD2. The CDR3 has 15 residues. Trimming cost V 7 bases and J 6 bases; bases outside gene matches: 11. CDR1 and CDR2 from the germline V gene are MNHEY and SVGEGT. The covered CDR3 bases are TGTGCCAGCATCCTGGGTGGTGCGGGAGCCGGGGAG. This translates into CASILGGAGAGE. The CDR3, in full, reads CASILGGAGAGELFF.

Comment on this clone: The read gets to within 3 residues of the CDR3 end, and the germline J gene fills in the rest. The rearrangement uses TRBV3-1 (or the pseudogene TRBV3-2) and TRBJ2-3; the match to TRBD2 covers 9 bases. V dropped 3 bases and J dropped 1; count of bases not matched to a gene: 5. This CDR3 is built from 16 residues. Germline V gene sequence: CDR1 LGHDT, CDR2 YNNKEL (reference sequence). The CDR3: CASSHDSSGGTDTQYF. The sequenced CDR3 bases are TGTGCCAGCAGCCATGATTCTAGCGGGGGCACAGATACG.

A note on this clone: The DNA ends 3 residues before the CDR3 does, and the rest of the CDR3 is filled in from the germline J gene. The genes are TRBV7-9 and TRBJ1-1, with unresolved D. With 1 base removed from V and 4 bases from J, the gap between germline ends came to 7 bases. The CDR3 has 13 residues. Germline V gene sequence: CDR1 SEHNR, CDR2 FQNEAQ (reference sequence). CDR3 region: CASSLESSTEAFF. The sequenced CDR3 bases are TGTGCCAGCAGCTTAGAGAGCTCCACTGAA.

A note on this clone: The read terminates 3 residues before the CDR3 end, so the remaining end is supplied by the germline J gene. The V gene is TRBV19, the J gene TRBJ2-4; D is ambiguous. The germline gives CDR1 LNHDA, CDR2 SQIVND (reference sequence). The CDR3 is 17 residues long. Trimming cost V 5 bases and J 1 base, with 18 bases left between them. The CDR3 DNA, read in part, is TGTGCCAGTAGTTCCCAAGCACCCGCCGGGGCCAAAAACATT. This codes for CASSSQAPAGAKNI. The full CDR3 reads CASSSQAPAGAKNIQYF. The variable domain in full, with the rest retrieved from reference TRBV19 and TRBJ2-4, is DGGITQSPKYLFRKEGQNVTLSCEQNLNHDAMYWYRQDPGQGLRLIYYSQIVNDFQKGDIAEGYSVSREKKESFPLTVTSAQKNPTAFYLCASSSQAPAGAKNIQYFGAGTRLSVL.

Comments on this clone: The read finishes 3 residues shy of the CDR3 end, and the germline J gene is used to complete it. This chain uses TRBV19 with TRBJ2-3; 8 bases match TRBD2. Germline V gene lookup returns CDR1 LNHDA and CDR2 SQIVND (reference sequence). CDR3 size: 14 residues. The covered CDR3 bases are TGTGCCAGTAGTATAGGGCGGGAGGCTATGGCG. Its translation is CASSIGREAMA. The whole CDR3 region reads CASSIGREAMAQYF.

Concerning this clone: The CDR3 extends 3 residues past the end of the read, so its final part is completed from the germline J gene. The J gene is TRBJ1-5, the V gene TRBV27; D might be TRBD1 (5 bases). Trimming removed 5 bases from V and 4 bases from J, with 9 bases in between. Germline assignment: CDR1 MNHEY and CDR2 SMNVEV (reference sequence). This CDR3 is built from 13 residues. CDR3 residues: CASSPAGNQPQHF. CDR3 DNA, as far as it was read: TGTGCCAGCAGTCCCGCAGGGAATCAGCCC.

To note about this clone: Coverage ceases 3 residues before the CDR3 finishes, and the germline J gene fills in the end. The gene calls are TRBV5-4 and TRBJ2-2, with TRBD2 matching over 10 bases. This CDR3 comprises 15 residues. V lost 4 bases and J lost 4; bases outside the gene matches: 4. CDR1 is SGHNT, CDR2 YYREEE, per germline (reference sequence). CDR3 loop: CASSPSGSSTGELFF. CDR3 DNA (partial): TGTGCCAGCAGCCCTAGCGGGAGCAGCACCGGGGAG.

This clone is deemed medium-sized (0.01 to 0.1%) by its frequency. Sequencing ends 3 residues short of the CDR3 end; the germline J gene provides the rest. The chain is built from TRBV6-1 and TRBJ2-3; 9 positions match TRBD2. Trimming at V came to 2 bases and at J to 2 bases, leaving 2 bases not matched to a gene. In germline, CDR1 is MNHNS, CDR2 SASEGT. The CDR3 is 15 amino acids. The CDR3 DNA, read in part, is TGTGCCAGCAGTGAACTAGCGGGGTCCACAGATACG. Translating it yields CASSELAGSTDT. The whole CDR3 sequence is CASSELAGSTDTQYF.

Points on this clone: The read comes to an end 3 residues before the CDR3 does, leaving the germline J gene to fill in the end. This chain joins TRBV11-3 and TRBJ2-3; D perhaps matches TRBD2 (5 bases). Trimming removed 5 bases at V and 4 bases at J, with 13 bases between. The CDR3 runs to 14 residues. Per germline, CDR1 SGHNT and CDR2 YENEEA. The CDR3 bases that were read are TGTGCCAGCAGCCGATTCACTAGGGCAGATACG. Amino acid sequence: CASSRFTRADT. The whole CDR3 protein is CASSRFTRADTQYF.